The 18 T cell receptor beta chains given below trace back to one sample, sequenced in a study of blood T cell repertoires in COVID-19. Data came from immunoSEQ multiplex PCR; TCRdb stores just in-frame clones and leaves some out. The sample lists fewer than 250,000 clones, over 75% occurring once. Sequenced input: peripheral blood. The receptors originated from a woman aged 50 to 60 with acute or convalescent COVID-19.

The chain recombines TRBV19 with TRBJ2-2; 9 positions match TRBD1. The V and J ends lost 6 bases and 7 bases, in that order; junction bases with no gene match: 6. Germline CDR1 and CDR2: LNHDA and SQIVND (reference sequence). The CDR3 is made up of 14 amino acids. In nucleotides, the CDR3 is TGTGCCAGTAGACAGGGGGCGCAGGACGGGGAGCTGTTTTTT. This codes for CASRQGAQDGELFF.

This clone was picked up a small number of times. The CDR3 DNA reads TGTGCCAGCAGCTCGCGGCGGGACTCACCCCTCCACTTT. It encodes CASSSRRDSPLHF. This chain connects TRBV3-1 (or the pseudogene TRBV3-2) to TRBJ1-6, with a tentative D call TRBD1 (5 bases). The germline V gene encodes CDR1 LGHDT and CDR2 YNNKEL (reference sequence). The CDR3 is 13 residues long. V was cut by 5 bases and J by 10 bases, with 12 bases left in between.

The chain links TRBV28 to TRBJ1-4; TRBD1 might be the D (5 bases). Germline CDR1 reads MDHEN; CDR2 reads SYDVKM. Trimming stripped 4 bases from V and 0 bases from J, with 18 bases between. This CDR3 spans 18 amino acids. This chain's CDR3 is CASSSLGGMGPTNEKLFF. The CDR3 nucleotides are TGTGCCAGCAGTTCCCTCGGGGGAATGGGCCCAACTAATGAAAAACTGTTTTTT. The variable domain in full, completed from reference TRBV28 and TRBJ1-4, reads DVKVTQSSRYLVKRTGEKVFLECVQDMDHENMFWYRQDPGLGLRLIYFSYDVKMKEKGDIPEGYSVSREKKERFSLILESASTNQTSMYLCASSSLGGMGPTNEKLFFGSGTQLSVL.

J is TRBJ1-5 and V is TRBV21-1; TRBD1, the D gene given by the table, was not confirmed from the DNA. TRBV21-1 is designated a pseudogene. There are 17 residues in the CDR3. The CDR3 DNA reads as TGTGCCAGCCCCAAGACTGACAGCCTTTATAGCAATCAGCCCCAGCATTTT. This encodes CASPKTDSLYSNQPQHF.

This chain uses TRBV6-1 with TRBJ2-2; D gene ambiguous. The CDR3 consists of 15 residues. With 1 base removed from V and 3 bases from J, the gap between germline ends came to 9 bases. Germline CDR1 MNHNS, CDR2 SASEGT. The CDR3 region is CASSEVDTYTGELFF. Written as DNA, the CDR3 is TGTGCCAGCAGTGAAGTTGACACTTACACCGGGGAGCTGTTTTTT.

This clone occurred a few times. The rearrangement links TRBV7-2 to TRBJ2-7, with 15 bases matching TRBD2. This CDR3 comprises 16 residues. J lost 6 bases, V lost 4 bases, and 7 bases had no gene match. Germline CDR1 reads SGHTA; CDR2 reads FQGNSA. In nucleotides, the CDR3 is TGTGCCAGCAGCTGGGGACTAGCGGGGGGTTCCAGCGAGCAGTACTTC. Translation: CASSWGLAGGSSEQYF.

V gene TRBV5-1 combines with J gene TRBJ1-3; 10 bases agree with TRBD1. Germline lookup yields CDR1 SGHRS and CDR2 YFSETQ. Losses at the gene ends were 4 bases for V and 6 bases for J; bases not matched to a gene: 1. The CDR3 has 13 residues. CDR3 sequence (DNA): TGCGCCAGCAGCGGGACAGGGGAAAACACCATATATTTT. Residues: CASSGTGENTIYF.

This clone was seen once. The V gene is TRBV4-3, the J gene TRBJ1-4; 10 bases map to TRBD1. The germline V gene encodes CDR1 LGHNA and CDR2 YSLEER. The length of the CDR3 is 17 residues. V shed 0 bases and J 8 bases; nucleotides not matched to a gene: 9. Here the CDR3 DNA reads TGCGCCAGCAGCCAAGATTGGCGACAGGGGGCTTGGGAAAAACTGTTTTTT. Its translation is CASSQDWRQGAWEKLFF.

The chain has TRBV12-5 and TRBJ1-1; D gene uncertain. Trimming left V 5 bases short and J 0 bases short, with 22 bases between. The CDR3 spans 18 residues. CDR1 LGHNT and CDR2 FRNRAP come from the germline V gene. CDR3 DNA: TGTGCTAGTGGTCTCCTTATCGGTAGAGGACTAATGAACACTGAAGCTTTCTTT. It yields the protein CASGLLIGRGLMNTEAFF.

This chain uses TRBV28 with TRBJ1-5, with D possibly TRBD1 on 5 matching bases. The CDR3 is made up of 14 amino acids. Germline lookup yields CDR1 MDHEN and CDR2 SYDVKM. With 5 bases removed from V and 0 bases from J, the gap between germline ends came to 8 bases. CDR3 sequence reads: CASSRDFSNQPQHF. Written as DNA, the CDR3 is TGTGCCAGCAGTCGGGACTTTAGCAATCAGCCCCAGCATTTT.

This clone was picked up a small number of times. The chain recombines TRBV5-4 with TRBJ1-1; D perhaps matches TRBD1 (5 bases). The V end was cut by 0 bases, the J end by 4 bases, with 7 bases between. CDR1 and CDR2 (germline): SGHNT, YYREEE (reference sequence). This CDR3 region has 13 residues. The CDR3 sequence: CASSLEQGTEAFF. The CDR3 nucleotides read TGTGCCAGCAGCTTGGAGCAGGGCACTGAAGCTTTCTTT.

Many counts were recorded for this clone. The gene calls are TRBV9 and TRBJ1-2; D possibly corresponds to TRBD1 (6 bases). V lost 5 bases, J lost 0 bases, and 11 bases lay in between. Per the germline V gene, CDR1 is SGDLS and CDR2 is YYNGEE. This CDR3 has 14 amino acids. CDR3 in amino acids: CASSRDITNYGYTF. CDR3 DNA sequence: TGTGCCAGCAGTCGGGACATTACTAACTATGGCTACACCTTC.

The V gene is TRBV14, the J gene TRBJ2-1; 7 bases are a match to TRBD2. The CDR3 is 17 amino acids. V lost 3 bases to trimming and J lost 6 bases; unmatched junction nucleotides: 14. The V gene's germline CDR1 is SGHDN and CDR2 FVKESK. CDR3 amino acids: CASSQHTGTTLGNEQFF. The CDR3 DNA sequence: TGTGCCAGCAGCCAGCACACCGGGACTACGTTAGGCAATGAGCAGTTCTTC.

The chain employs TRBV6-7 and TRBJ1-2; TRBD1 might be the D (5 bases). TRBV6-7 is labeled an ORF, and its function is uncertain. This CDR3 is built from 13 residues. The V and J ends lost 5 bases and 6 bases respectively, with 13 bases between them. CDR3 sequence (DNA): TGTGCCAGCAGTCAGGGTCGGTCCAATGGCTACACCTTC. Its translation is CASSQGRSNGYTF.

The chain couples TRBV9 to TRBJ1-3, with 9 bases matching TRBD1. The CDR3 totals 18 residues. In germline, CDR1 is SGDLS, CDR2 YYNGEE. V trimming: 1 base; J trimming: 0 bases; junction bases outside the gene matches: 8. In nucleotides, the CDR3 is TGTGCCAGCAGCGTACCAACAGGGGGCCCGAGCTCTGGAAACACCATATATTTT. Translation gives CASSVPTGGPSSGNTIYF.

The chain employs TRBV2 and TRBJ1-5; 10 nucleotides align to TRBD1. Germline loops: CDR1 SNHLY, CDR2 FYNNEI. Losses at the gene ends were 6 bases for V and 5 bases for J; bases not matched to a gene: 13. This CDR3 comprises 17 residues. The CDR3 DNA sequence: TGTGCCAGCAGCCGGAGAACCGGGACAGGGGTCCATCAGCCCCAGCATTTT. Translation gives CASSRRTGTGVHQPQHF.

The V call is TRBV12-5, the J call TRBJ1-2; 12 bases align to TRBD1. The germline V gene has CDR1 LGHNT and CDR2 FRNRAP. J was trimmed by 2 bases and V by 8 bases; bases with no gene match: 3. This CDR3 has 14 amino acids. The CDR3 DNA follows: TGTGCTAGTTGGGACAGGGGGCAAAACTATGGCTACACCTTC. This sequence encodes CASWDRGQNYGYTF.

The rearrangement uses TRBV5-1 and TRBJ1-2; tentative D call: TRBD1 (5 bases). CDR3 size: 13 residues. V was clipped by 3 bases and J by 4 bases, with 10 bases between them. Germline V gives CDR1 SGHRS, CDR2 YFSETQ. The CDR3 here is CASSWGGTYGYTF. CDR3 coding DNA: TGCGCCAGCAGCTGGGGCGGGACCTATGGCTACACCTTC.